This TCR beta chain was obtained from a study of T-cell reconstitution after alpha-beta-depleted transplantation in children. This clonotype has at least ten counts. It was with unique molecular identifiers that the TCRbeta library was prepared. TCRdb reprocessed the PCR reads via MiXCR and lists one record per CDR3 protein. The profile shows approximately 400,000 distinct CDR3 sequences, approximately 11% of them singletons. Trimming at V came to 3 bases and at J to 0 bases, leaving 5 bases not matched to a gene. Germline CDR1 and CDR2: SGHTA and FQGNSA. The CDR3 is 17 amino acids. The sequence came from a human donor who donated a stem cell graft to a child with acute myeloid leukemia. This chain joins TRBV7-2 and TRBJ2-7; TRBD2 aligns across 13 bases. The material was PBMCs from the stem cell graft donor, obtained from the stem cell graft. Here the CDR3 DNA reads TGTGCCAGCAGCTTCGGGACTAGCGGGGCTAGCTCCTACGAGCAGTACTTC. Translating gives CASSFGTSGASSYEQYF.